This TCR beta chain is from a study of blood T cell repertoires in COVID-19 (dated by TCRdb to about 2020). With respect to the entire study: The collaborator samples originated in the United States, Italy and Spain and spanned the acute and convalescent phases of COVID-19. The samples were drawn from the first 160 participants of the ongoing ImmuneRACE study and from over 950 subjects provided by 6 global collaborators. Where available, HLA class I and class II types were obtained from metadata supplied by the sample provider rather than from assay-based typing. The prospective study material was composed of cDNA or gDNA derived from T cells, B-cell-depleted T cells, or PBMCs. A freely available public database, intended as a resource for researchers studying the immune response to SARS-CoV-2, is where the repertoires were released. A de-identified subject ID, COVID-19 status, age in years and sex were almost always included in the sample metadata. Subjects who had been exposed to COVID-19, were actively infected with it, or had recovered from it provided the deeply sampled blood TCRbeta repertoires that made up the dataset.

The immunoSEQ Assay, a bias-controlled multiplex PCR, was used to amplify TCRbeta CDR3 regions from genomic DNA. For the original study's pipeline: The number of nucleated cells in each sample was estimated from the amplification of reference gene primers within the assay. To quantify the absolute abundance of each unique TCRbeta CDR3 rearrangement, sequence reads were collapsed and filtered. For each sample, productive Simpson clonality was calculated as the square root of Simpson's diversity index across productive rearrangements. TCRdb mirrors the immuneACCESS table, restricted to in-frame sequences. Some clones are absent from its copies; in checked studies, under half trace to an unresolved V gene, and the reason for the others is unknown. V, J and clone size are taken as reported in that table, and D and trimming were inferred from the DNA itself. Within this sample are 300,000 to 400,000 clones, with less than 90% of them counted one time only. The ten largest clones take up under 8.5% of the sample.

The germline ends are 16 bases apart after V is trimmed by 4 bases and J by 7 bases. The CDR3 runs 14 amino acids, cysteine and phenylalanine included. Here the CDR3 DNA is all that survives: 42 bases in frame from base 1. The CDR1 and CDR2 encoded by the germline V gene are MGHDK and SYGVNS. One collaborating source in Seattle enrolled patients while the patients were actively infected and followed the patients over time throughout the course of disease. Each collaborating institution followed its own protocols to collect whole blood in K2EDTA tubes. For TCRbeta analysis, collaborator samples were shipped as frozen whole blood, as isolated PBMCs, or as DNA extracted from either sample type. As to this clone: Its antigen is still unknown. Base qualities are not provided; no much larger clone lies one nucleotide away.

What the authors observed across the whole study: The amount of clinical and demographic metadata varied by source and participant and was provided uncurated.

This TCR was recovered from a woman between 55 and 75 years old with COVID-19, enrolled during active disease. The chain joins TRBV25-1 to TRBJ1-2; a tentative D call is TRBD1 (5 bases match). The material sequenced was peripheral blood. The CDR3 in this case is CASSARAGGSGYTF. In nucleotide form, the sequence is TGTGCCAGCAGTGCCAGGGCGGGGGGAAGTGGCTACACCTTC.